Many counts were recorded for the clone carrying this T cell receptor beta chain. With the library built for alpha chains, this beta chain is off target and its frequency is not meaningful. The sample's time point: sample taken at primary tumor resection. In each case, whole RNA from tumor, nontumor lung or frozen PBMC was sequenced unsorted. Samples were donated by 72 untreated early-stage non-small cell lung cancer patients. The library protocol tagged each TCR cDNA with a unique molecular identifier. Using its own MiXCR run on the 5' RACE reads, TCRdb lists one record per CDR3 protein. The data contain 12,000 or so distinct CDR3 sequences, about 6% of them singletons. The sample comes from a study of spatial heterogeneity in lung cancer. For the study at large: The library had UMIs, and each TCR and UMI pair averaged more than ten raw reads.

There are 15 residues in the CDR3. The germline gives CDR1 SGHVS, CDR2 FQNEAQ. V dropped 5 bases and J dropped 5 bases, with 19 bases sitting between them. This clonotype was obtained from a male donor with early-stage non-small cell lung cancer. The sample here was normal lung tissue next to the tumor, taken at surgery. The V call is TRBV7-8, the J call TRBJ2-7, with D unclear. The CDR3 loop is CASSRRVALQHEQYF. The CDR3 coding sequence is TGTGCCAGCAGCCGTCGCGTGGCCCTACAACACGAGCAGTACTTC.